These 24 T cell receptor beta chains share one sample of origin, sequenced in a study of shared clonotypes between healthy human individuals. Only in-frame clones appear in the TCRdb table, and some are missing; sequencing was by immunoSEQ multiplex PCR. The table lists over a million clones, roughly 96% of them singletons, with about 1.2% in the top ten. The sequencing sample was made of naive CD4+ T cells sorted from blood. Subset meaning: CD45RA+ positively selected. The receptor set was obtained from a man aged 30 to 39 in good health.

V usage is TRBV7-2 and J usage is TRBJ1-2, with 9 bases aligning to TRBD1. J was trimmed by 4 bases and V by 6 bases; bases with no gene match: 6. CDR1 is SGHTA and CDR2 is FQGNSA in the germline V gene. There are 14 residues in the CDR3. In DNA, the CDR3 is TGTGCCAGCAGTGCGGACAGGGGCCCCTATGGCTACACCTTC. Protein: CASSADRGPYGYTF.

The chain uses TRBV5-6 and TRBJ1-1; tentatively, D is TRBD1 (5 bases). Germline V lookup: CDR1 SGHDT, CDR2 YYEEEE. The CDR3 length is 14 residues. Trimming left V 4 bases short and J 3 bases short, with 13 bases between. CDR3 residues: CASSRTPGYTEAFF. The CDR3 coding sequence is TGTGCCAGCAGCCGCACCCCAGGGTACACTGAAGCTTTCTTT.

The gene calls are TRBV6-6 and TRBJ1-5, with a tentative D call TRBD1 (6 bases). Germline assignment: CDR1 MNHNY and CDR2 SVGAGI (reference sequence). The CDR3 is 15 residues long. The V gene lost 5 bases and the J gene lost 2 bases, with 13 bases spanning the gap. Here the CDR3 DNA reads TGTGCCAGCAGTATCAGGGGAATAGGCAATCAGCCCCAGCATTTT. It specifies CASSIRGIGNQPQHF.

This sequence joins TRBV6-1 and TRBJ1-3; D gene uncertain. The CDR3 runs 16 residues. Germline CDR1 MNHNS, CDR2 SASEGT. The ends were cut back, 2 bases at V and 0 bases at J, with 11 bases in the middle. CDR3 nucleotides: TGTGCCAGCAGTGAAATTTTGGATAGCTCTGGAAACACCATATATTTT. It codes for CASSEILDSSGNTIYF.

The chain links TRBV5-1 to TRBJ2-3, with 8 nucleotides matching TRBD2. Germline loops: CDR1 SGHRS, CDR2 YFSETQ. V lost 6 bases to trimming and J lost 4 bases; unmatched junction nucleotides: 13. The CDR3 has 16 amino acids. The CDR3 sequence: CASMVGLALTPDTQYF. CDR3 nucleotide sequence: TGCGCCAGCATGGTTGGACTAGCTCTGACGCCAGATACGCAGTATTTT.

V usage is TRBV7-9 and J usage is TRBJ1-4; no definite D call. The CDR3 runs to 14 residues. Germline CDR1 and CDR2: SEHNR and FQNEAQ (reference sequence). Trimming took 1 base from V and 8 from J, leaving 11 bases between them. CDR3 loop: CASSLGDSYEKLFF. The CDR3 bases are TGTGCCAGCAGCTTAGGGGATTCTTACGAAAAACTGTTTTTT.

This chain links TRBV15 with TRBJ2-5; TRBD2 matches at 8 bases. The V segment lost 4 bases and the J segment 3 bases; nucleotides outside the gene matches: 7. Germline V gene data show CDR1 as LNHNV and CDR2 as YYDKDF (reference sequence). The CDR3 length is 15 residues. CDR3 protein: CATSILTSDEETQYF. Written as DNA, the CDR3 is TGTGCCACCAGCATTTTGACTAGCGATGAAGAGACCCAGTACTTC.

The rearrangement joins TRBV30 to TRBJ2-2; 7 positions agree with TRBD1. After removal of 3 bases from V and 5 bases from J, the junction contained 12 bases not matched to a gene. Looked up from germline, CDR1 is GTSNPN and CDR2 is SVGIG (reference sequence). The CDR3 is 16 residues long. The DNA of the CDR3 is TGTGCCTGGAGGGAAATTATGGGACAGTTTACCGGGGAGCTGTTTTTT. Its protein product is CAWREIMGQFTGELFF.

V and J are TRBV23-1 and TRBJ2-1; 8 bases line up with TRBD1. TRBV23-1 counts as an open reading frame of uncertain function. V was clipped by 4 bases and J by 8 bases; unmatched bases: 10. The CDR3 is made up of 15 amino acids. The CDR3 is CASSPRTGQGDEQFF. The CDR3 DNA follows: TGCGCCAGCAGTCCGAGGACAGGGCAAGGGGATGAGCAGTTCTTC.

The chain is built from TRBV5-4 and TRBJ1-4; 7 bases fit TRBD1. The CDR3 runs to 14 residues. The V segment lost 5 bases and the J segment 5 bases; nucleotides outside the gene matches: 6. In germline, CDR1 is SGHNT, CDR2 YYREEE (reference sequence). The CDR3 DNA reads TGTGCCAGCAGTTCGGGACAGACGAATGAAAAACTGTTTTTT. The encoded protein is CASSSGQTNEKLFF.

The CDR3 sequence: CAIRTPMNTEAFF. CDR3 coding DNA: TGTGCCATCCGGACACCCATGAACACTGAAGCTTTCTTT. This chain uses TRBV10-3 with TRBJ1-1, with TRBD1 as a possible D gene (5 bases). V was clipped by 8 bases and J by 0 bases, with 10 bases between them. Germline V gene sequence: CDR1 ENHRY, CDR2 SYGVKD. The CDR3 is 13 amino acids.

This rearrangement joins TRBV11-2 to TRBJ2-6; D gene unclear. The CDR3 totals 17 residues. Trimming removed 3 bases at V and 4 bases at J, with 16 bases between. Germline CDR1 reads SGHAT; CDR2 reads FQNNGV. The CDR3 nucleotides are TGTGCCAGCAGCTTGAGAGGACGAGCTCCCGGGGCCAACGTCCTGACTTTC. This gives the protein CASSLRGRAPGANVLTF.

The CDR3 DNA sequence: TGTGCCAGCAGCCTAGGGGGACAGCTTGACTACGAGCAGTACTTC. As protein: CASSLGGQLDYEQYF. V and J are TRBV6-6 and TRBJ2-7; TRBD1 matches at 7 bases. Germline V gene sequence: CDR1 MNHNY, CDR2 SVGAGI (reference sequence). Trimming at V came to 6 bases and at J to 3 bases, leaving 11 bases not matched to a gene. This CDR3 is 15 amino acids long.

Here the CDR3 reads CASRPGTSGRFETQYF. DNA of the CDR3: TGTGCCAGCAGACCCGGGACTAGCGGGAGGTTTGAGACCCAGTACTTC. The gene calls are TRBV28 and TRBJ2-5; the match to TRBD2 covers 15 bases. This CDR3 has 16 residues. Germline trimming cut 6 bases from V and 5 bases from J; bases unmatched to any gene: 7. Germline lookup yields CDR1 MDHEN and CDR2 SYDVKM.

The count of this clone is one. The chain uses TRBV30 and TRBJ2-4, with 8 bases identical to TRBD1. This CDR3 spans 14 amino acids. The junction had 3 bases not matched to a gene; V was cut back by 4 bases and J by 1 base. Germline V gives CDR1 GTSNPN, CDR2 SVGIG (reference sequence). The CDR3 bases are TGTGCCTGGACCAGGGGGCCGGCCAAAAACATTCAGTACTTC. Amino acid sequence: CAWTRGPAKNIQYF.

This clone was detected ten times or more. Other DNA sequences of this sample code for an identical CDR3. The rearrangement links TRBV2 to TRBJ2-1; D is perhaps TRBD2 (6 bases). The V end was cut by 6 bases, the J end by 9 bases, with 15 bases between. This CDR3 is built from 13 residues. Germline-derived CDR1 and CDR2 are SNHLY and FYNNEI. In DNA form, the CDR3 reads TGTGCCAGCAGCGCCCCGGACGGGGGTGAGCAGTTCTTC. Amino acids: CASSAPDGGEQFF. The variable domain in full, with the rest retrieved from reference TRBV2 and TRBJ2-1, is EPEVTQTPSHQVTQMGQEVILRCVPISNHLYFYWYRQILGQKVEFLVSFYNNEISEKSEIFDDQFSVERPDGSNFTLKIRSTKLEDSAMYFCASSAPDGGEQFFGPGTRLTVL.

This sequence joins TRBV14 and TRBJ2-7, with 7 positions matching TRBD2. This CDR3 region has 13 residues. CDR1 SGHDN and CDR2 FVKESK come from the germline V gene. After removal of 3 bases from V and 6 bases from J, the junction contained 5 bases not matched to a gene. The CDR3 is CASSHSRGVEQYF. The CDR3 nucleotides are TGTGCCAGCAGCCATTCTCGGGGGGTCGAGCAGTACTTC.

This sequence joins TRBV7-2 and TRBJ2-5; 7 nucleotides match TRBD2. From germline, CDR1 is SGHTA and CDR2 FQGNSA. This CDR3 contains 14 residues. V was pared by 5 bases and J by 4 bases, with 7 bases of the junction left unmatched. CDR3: CASSPAGIIETQYF. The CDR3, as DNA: TGTGCCAGCAGCCCAGCGGGGATCATAGAGACCCAGTACTTC.

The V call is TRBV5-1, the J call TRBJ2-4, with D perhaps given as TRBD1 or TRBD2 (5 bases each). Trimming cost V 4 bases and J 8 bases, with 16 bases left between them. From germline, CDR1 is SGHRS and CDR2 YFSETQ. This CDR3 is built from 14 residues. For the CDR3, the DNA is TGCGCCAGCAGCATCGGGACCTTGGGGGACATTCAGTACTTC. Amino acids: CASSIGTLGDIQYF.

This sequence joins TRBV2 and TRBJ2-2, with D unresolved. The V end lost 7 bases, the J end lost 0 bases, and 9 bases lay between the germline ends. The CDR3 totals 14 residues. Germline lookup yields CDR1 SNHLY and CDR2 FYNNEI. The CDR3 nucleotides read TGTGCCAGCAACCGCGATCCGAACACCGGGGAGCTGTTTTTT. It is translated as CASNRDPNTGELFF.

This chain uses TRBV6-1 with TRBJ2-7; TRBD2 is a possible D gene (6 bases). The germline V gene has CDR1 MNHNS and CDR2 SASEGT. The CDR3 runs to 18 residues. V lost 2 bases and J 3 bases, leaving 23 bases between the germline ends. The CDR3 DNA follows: TGTGCCAGCAGTGAACCCTTCATACGCGGCGGGAACAACTACGAGCAGTACTTC. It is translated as CASSEPFIRGGNNYEQYF.

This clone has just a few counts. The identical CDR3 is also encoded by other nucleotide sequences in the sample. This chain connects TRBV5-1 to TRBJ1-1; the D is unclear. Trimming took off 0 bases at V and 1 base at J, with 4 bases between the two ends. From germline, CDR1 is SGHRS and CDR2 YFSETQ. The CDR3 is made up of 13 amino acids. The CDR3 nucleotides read TGCGCCAGCAGCTTGGAGACGAACACTGAAGCTTTCTTT. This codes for CASSLETNTEAFF.

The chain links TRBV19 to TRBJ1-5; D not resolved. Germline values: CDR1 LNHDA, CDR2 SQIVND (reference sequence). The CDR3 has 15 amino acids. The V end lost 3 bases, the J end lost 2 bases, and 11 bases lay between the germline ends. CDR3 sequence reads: CASSMVAGRNQPQHF. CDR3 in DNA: TGTGCCAGTAGTATGGTTGCAGGACGCAATCAGCCCCAGCATTTT. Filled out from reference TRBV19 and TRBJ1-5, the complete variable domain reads DGGITQSPKYLFRKEGQNVTLSCEQNLNHDAMYWYRQDPGQGLRLIYYSQIVNDFQKGDIAEGYSVSREKKESFPLTVTSAQKNPTAFYLCASSMVAGRNQPQHFGDGTRLSIL.

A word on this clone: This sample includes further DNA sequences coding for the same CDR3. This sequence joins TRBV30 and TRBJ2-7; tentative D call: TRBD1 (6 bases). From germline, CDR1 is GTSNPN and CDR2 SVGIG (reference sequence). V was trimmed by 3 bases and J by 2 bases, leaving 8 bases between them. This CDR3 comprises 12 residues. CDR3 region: CAWRTGPYEQYF. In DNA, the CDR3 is TGTGCCTGGAGAACAGGGCCCTACGAGCAGTACTTC.